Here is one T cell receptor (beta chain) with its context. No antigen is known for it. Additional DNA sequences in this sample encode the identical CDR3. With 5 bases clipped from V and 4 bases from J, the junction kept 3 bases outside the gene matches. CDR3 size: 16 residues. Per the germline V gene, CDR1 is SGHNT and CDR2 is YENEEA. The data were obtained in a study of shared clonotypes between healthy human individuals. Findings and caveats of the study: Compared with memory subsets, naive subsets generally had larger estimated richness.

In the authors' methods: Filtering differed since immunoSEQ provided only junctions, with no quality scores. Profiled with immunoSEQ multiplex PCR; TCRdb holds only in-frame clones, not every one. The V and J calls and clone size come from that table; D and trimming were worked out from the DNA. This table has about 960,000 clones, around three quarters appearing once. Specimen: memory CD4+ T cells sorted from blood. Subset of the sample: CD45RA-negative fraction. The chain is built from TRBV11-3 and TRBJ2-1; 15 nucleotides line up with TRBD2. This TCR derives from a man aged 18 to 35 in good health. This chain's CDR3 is CASSTGLAGGYNEQFF. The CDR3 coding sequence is TGTGCCAGCAGCACCGGACTAGCGGGAGGGTACAATGAGCAGTTCTTC. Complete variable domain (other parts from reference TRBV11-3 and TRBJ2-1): EAGVVQSPRYKIIEKKQPVAFWCNPISGHNTLYWYLQNLGQGPELLIRYENEEAVDDSQLPKDRFSAERLKGVDSTLKIQPAELGDSAVYLCASSTGLAGGYNEQFFGPGTRLTVL.